The sequence of this T cell receptor beta chain was determined in a study of blood T cell repertoires in COVID-19. TCRdb keeps only in-frame clones here, not all; method: immunoSEQ multiplex PCR. The table records around 140,000 clones, approximately 89% of them present only once. This TCR derives from a woman between 45 and 60 years old with acute or convalescent COVID-19. Sequenced input: peripheral blood.

The CDR3 coding sequence is TGTGCCAGCAGCGTTACGACTAGCGAGCTAGAGACCCAGTACTTC. Amino acids: CASSVTTSELETQYF. The V gene is TRBV3-1 (or the pseudogene TRBV3-2), the J gene TRBJ2-5; the match to TRBD2 covers 8 bases. The CDR3 is made up of 15 amino acids. Per the germline V gene, CDR1 is LGHDT and CDR2 is YNNKEL (reference sequence). Trimming removed 5 bases from V and 4 bases from J; junction bases left unmatched: 9.